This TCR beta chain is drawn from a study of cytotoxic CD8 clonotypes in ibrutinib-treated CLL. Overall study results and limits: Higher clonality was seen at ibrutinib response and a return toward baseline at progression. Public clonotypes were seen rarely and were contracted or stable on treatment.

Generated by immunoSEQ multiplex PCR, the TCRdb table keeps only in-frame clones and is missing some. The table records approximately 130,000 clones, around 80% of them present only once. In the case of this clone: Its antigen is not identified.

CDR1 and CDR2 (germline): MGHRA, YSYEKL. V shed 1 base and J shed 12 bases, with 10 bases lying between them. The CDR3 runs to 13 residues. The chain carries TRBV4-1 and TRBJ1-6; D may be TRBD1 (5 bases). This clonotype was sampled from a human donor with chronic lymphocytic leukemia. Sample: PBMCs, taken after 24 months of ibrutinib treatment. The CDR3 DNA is TGCGCCAGCAGCCAAGTGGGACGGGAACCCCTCCACTTT. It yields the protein CASSQVGREPLHF.